A selection of T cell receptor beta chains follows, all from one sample in a study of technical replicates of blood from four donors. The data were produced by immunoSEQ multiplex PCR, yet TCRdb's version contains in-frame clones alone and is incomplete. In the table there are around 60,000 clones, 80% to 95% of which are singletons. The sequenced material came from PBMCs. These receptors were collected from a human donor in good health. Some clones in this sample may be carry-over from other donors' samples. CDR3s include the opening cysteine and the closing phenylalanine or tryptophan. The D gene is left open where the match is weak. Not all rows give a size; the values are once, few, many and, for expanded clones, a class.

CASSISGGSTGETQYF,TGTGCCAGTAGTATCTCGGGCGGGAGTACGGGGGAGACCCAGTACTTC,NA,TRBV19,TRBJ2-5,TRBD2
CATSGGGQNTEAFF,TGTGCCACCAGCGGAGGGGGACAGAACACTGAAGCTTTCTTT,NA,TRBV15,TRBJ1-1,NA
CASSLVSSVNTEAFF,TGTGCCAGCAGCTTAGTGTCGTCCGTGAACACTGAAGCTTTCTTT,few,TRBV7-8,TRBJ1-1,NA
CASSFSPGSSYEQYF,TGCGCCAGCAGCTTCTCGCCAGGTAGCTCCTACGAGCAGTACTTC,NA,TRBV5-1,TRBJ2-7,NA
CASSVSGGFGNEQFF,TGTGCCAGCAGCGTGTCAGGGGGATTCGGCAATGAGCAGTTCTTC,NA,TRBV9,TRBJ2-1,TRBD1
CAASGRAFTGELFF,TGTGCCGCCTCCGGGAGGGCCTTCACCGGGGAGCTGTTTTTT,medium-sized,TRBV2,TRBJ2-2,TRBD2
CASSRTSLSYNEQFF,TGTGCCAGCAGCCGGACTAGTCTCTCCTACAATGAGCAGTTCTTC,NA,TRBV9,TRBJ2-1,TRBD2
CASSLIPGSYGYTF,TGTGCCAGCAGTTTAATACCGGGAAGCTATGGCTACACCTTC,few,TRBV27,TRBJ1-2,NA
CASSQDALRSETQYF,TGCGCCAGCAGCCAAGATGCGTTACGATCAGAGACCCAGTACTTC,NA,TRBV4-3,TRBJ2-5,NA
CASSHGQASYEQYF,TGTGCCAGCAGCCACGGACAGGCCTCCTACGAGCAGTACTTC,once,TRBV7-2,TRBJ2-7,TRBD1
CASSQAGSINEQFF,TGCGCCAGCAGCCAAGCTGGTAGCATCAATGAGCAGTTCTTC,once,TRBV4-1,TRBJ2-1,NA
CASSTAGQGAMNTEAFF,TGTGCCAGCAGTACCGCGGGACAGGGGGCTATGAACACTGAAGCTTTCTTT,few,TRBV27,TRBJ1-1,TRBD1
CASSPGHRVQETQYF,TGTGCCAGCAGCCCCGGCCACAGGGTACAAGAGACCCAGTACTTC,NA,TRBV7-9,TRBJ2-5,NA
CASSFPGQAGEQYF,TGTGCCAGCAGTTTCCCGGGACAGGCGGGCGAGCAGTACTTC,NA,TRBV27,TRBJ2-7,TRBD1
CASSVGLGGGSYEQYF,TGTGCCAGCAGCGTAGGTCTGGGCGGGGGGTCCTACGAGCAGTACTTC,NA,TRBV9,TRBJ2-7,TRBD2
CASSAAESGDTQYF,TGTGCCAGCAGTGCAGCGGAGAGCGGAGATACGCAGTATTTT,NA,TRBV6-4,TRBJ2-3,NA
CASSQGLGASYEQYF,TGTGCCAGCAGCCAAGGCCTGGGGGCCTCCTACGAGCAGTACTTC,NA,TRBV14,TRBJ2-7,NA
CASSPGTSGRVNEQYF,TGTGCCAGCAGCCCAGGGACTAGCGGGAGGGTAAACGAGCAGTACTTC,NA,TRBV7-2,TRBJ2-7,TRBD2
CSVERRLAGVSEQYF,TGCAGCGTTGAAAGGAGACTAGCGGGAGTCTCCGAGCAGTACTTC,NA,TRBV29-1,TRBJ2-7,TRBD2
CASSLGRQQTQETQYF,TGTGCCAGCAGCTTAGGCCGACAGCAAACACAAGAGACCCAGTACTTC,NA,TRBV7-9,TRBJ2-5,NA
CASSRTGLLDTEAFF,TGTGCCAGCAGTCGGACAGGGCTCTTGGACACTGAAGCTTTCTTT,NA,TRBV6-4,TRBJ1-1,TRBD1
CASSPLDSGTNEKLFF,TGTGCCAGCTCACCCCTTGACAGTGGGACTAATGAAAAACTGTTTTTT,NA,TRBV18,TRBJ1-4,NA
CSVGLARPPYEQYF,TGCAGCGTTGGTTTGGCCAGGCCCCCCTACGAGCAGTACTTC,NA,TRBV29-1,TRBJ2-7,NA
CASRASGVRETQYF,TGCGCCAGCAGAGCTAGCGGGGTAAGAGAGACCCAGTACTTC,NA,TRBV4-1,TRBJ2-5,TRBD2
CASSYQGNEQFF,TGTGCCAGCAGTTACCAGGGCAATGAGCAGTTCTTC,NA,TRBV6-5,TRBJ2-1,NA
CATSNGQGKETQYF,TGTGCCACCAGCAATGGACAGGGGAAAGAGACCCAGTACTTC,NA,TRBV15,TRBJ2-5,TRBD1
CAWSPRGNSPLHF,TGTGCCTGGAGTCCAAGGGGTAATTCACCCCTCCACTTT,NA,TRBV30,TRBJ1-6,NA